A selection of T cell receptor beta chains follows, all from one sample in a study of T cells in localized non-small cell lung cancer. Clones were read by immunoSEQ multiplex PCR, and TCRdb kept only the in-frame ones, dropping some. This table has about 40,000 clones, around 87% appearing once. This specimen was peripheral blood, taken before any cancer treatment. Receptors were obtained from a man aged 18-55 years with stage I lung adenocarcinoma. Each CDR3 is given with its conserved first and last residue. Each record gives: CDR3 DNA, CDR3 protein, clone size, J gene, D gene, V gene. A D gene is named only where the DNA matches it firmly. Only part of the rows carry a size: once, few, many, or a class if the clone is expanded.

TGTGCCAGCAGCTTAGTTGACGGACATAGCAATCAGCCCCAGCATTTT,CASSLVDGHSNQPQHF,-,TRBJ1-5,-,TRBV7-2
TGTGCCAGCAGTGACAGGCTCAATCAGCCCCAGCATTTT,CASSDRLNQPQHF,-,TRBJ1-5,-,TRBV27
TGCGCCAGCAGCCCCGTCGGGGGTAAGTCCTACGAGCAGTACTTC,CASSPVGGKSYEQYF,-,TRBJ2-7,-,TRBV5-1
TGTGCCAGCAGCTTAGAGCCAGGGAGTGGCTCCTACAATGAGCAGTTCTTC,CASSLEPGSGSYNEQFF,-,TRBJ2-1,-,TRBV7-2
TGTGCCAGCAGCTTAGGGGGCAGGACCTATGGCTACACCTTC,CASSLGGRTYGYTF,-,TRBJ1-2,-,TRBV7-6
TGTGCCAGCAGCTTAGGGTCGGGACAGGTCAATGAGCAGTTCTTC,CASSLGSGQVNEQFF,-,TRBJ2-1,TRBD1,TRBV7-2
TGCGCCAGCAGCCAAGATCTGGGGAAGGGGATATACGAGCAGTACTTC,CASSQDLGKGIYEQYF,-,TRBJ2-7,-,TRBV4-3
TGTGCCAGCAGCTTAGCGAGCGGGAAGACCCAGTACTTC,CASSLASGKTQYF,-,TRBJ2-5,TRBD2,TRBV7-7
TGTGCCAGCAGCCAAAAGGGTGGGACTCTCTATGGCTACACCTTC,CASSQKGGTLYGYTF,-,TRBJ1-2,-,TRBV7-2
TGTGCCATCAGCGCTGGACAGCTGAACACTGAAGCTTTCTTT,CAISAGQLNTEAFF,-,TRBJ1-1,-,TRBV10-3
TGCAGTGCTAGGGAAAACTACGAGCAGTACTTC,CSARENYEQYF,-,TRBJ2-7,-,TRBV20-1
TGTGCCAGCAGTTTTTCGGGAAACATGAACACTGAAGCTTTCTTT,CASSFSGNMNTEAFF,few,TRBJ1-1,-,TRBV28
TGTGCCAGCAGTTACAGGGATAACACTGAAGCTTTCTTT,CASSYRDNTEAFF,-,TRBJ1-1,-,TRBV28
TGTGCCAGCTCACCGGGACAGGGGAACACTGAAGCTTTCTTT,CASSPGQGNTEAFF,-,TRBJ1-1,TRBD1,TRBV18
TGTGCCAGCAGCTTGAGGAGCACAGATACGCAGTATTTT,CASSLRSTDTQYF,-,TRBJ2-3,-,TRBV5-6
TGTGCCAGCAGTATTTTTCGGGGGGAGGGAGAGCAGTACTTC,CASSIFRGEGEQYF,-,TRBJ2-7,TRBD2,TRBV27
TGTGCCAGCAGCGGGGGACAGGGAAGTAATAATGAGCAGTTCTTC,CASSGGQGSNNEQFF,-,TRBJ2-1,TRBD1,TRBV9
TGTGCCAGCAGCTTCCTACTAGCGGGGGGGAGGATCTTC,CASSFLLAGGRIF,-,TRBJ2-7,TRBD2,TRBV11-2
TGTGCCAGTAGTAAGGGGCCAGAGGGTTACACAGATACGCAGTATTTT,CASSKGPEGYTDTQYF,-,TRBJ2-3,-,TRBV19
TGTGCCAGCAGCTTAGCATCCACTCGGGCAGATACGCAGTATTTT,CASSLASTRADTQYF,-,TRBJ2-3,-,TRBV7-3
TGTGCCAGCAGCTTGGAGGAAGGCAATCAGCCCCAGCATTTT,CASSLEEGNQPQHF,-,TRBJ1-5,-,TRBV5-4
TGTGCCAGCAGTCCGACAGGGGATGGCTATGGCTACACCTTC,CASSPTGDGYGYTF,-,TRBJ1-2,TRBD1,TRBV6-4
TGTGCCAGCAGTTCTGGACTAGCGGGGGCTCTCCCCGGGGAGCTGTTTTTT,CASSSGLAGALPGELFF,-,TRBJ2-2,TRBD2,TRBV27
TGTGCCAGCAGCAAGTGGGGAGAGCCCCAGCATTTT,CASSKWGEPQHF,-,TRBJ1-5,-,TRBV7-9
TGTGCCAGTAGTATAGAGGGACTGGAGCAGTTCTTC,CASSIEGLEQFF,once,TRBJ2-1,-,TRBV19
TGTGCCAGCACAGTCTATAGCAATCAGCCCCAGCATTTT,CASTVYSNQPQHF,once,TRBJ1-5,-,TRBV28
TGTGCCAGTAGTATAGCCGGACAGGGGCAACGCACCGGGGAGCTGTTTTTT,CASSIAGQGQRTGELFF,-,TRBJ2-2,TRBD1,TRBV19
TGTGCCAGCAGCCGCCTTCTAGCGGGGGAGCCAGATACGCAGTATTTT,CASSRLLAGEPDTQYF,few,TRBJ2-3,TRBD2,TRBV4-2